The entry below gives a single T cell receptor beta chain sequence along with its context. CDR3 length: 13 residues. V lost 11 bases, J lost 0 bases, and 8 bases lay in between. Germline loops: CDR1 MNHEY, CDR2 SVGEGT. This sample stems from a study of T cells in Graves' hyperthyroidism and ophthalmopathy. Background on the study: Peripheral blood was collected at initial diagnosis, before any treatment.

A NOSPECS grade of at least 4, a Clinical Activity Score of at least 3 and duration under 3 months were recorded in ophthalmopathy patients. Clinical symptoms, serum thyroxine, TRAb, thyroid ultrasound and orbital computed tomography informed diagnoses. Out of less than 12 ml of fresh peripheral blood came the PBMCs. TCR beta CDR3 region amplification was performed from RNA transcripts. The HTBI primer set served for first-round RT-PCR of the TCR CDR3. Each CDR3 protein is one row after TCRdb ran MiXCR on the multiplex PCR reads. Of hundreds of thousands of distinct CDR3 sequences listed, over 20% were seen once; the top ten hold under 65%.

The rearrangement joins TRBV6-2 or TRBV6-3 to TRBJ2-6, with a weak D call TRBD2 (5 bases). Sequenced input: blood. The TCR originated in a man aged 25 to 40 with Graves' ophthalmopathy. In nucleotides, the CDR3 is TGTGCCGGAGGTTACTCTGGGGCCAACGTCCTGACTTTC. Amino acids: CAGGYSGANVLTF.